This is a list of T cell receptor beta chains from one sample in a study of vaccination and CD4 T cells after COVID-19. TCRdb reprocessed the PCR reads with MiXCR, giving one entry per CDR3 protein. Among roughly 18,000 distinct CDR3 sequences, approximately 70% were seen once, and the ten largest hold around 6%. No antigen has been identified for these receptors. The sample taken for sequencing was CD4+ T cells from blood, cultured in vitro. These receptors were obtained from a human donor who had recovered from COVID-19. Each CDR3 is given with its conserved first and last residue. Each record gives: D gene, J gene, clone size, V gene, CDR3 protein, CDR3 DNA. A D gene is named only where the DNA matches it firmly. A clone size is listed for some rows: how often the clone was seen (once, few, many), or a class if it is expanded.

>.|TRBJ1-1|.|TRBV7-2
CASSLADHTEAFF
TGTGCCAGCAGCTTAGCAGACCACACTGAAGCTTTCTTT
>TRBD1|TRBJ1-1|.|TRBV4-2
CASSQVLQGEGTEAFF
TGTGCCAGCAGCCAAGTCTTACAGGGGGAGGGCACTGAAGCTTTCTTT
>.|TRBJ2-3|.|TRBV5-4
CASSLGRGPSSTDTQYF
TGTGCCAGCAGCTTGGGTCGCGGGCCTTCTAGCACAGATACGCAGTATTTT
>.|TRBJ1-1|few|TRBV6-1
CASGTQNTEAFF
TGTGCCAGCGGGACACAGAACACTGAAGCTTTCTTT
>TRBD1|TRBJ1-1|.|TRBV27
CASSPTRTGLGNTEAFF
TGTGCCAGCAGTCCCACCCGGACAGGCTTAGGAAATACTGAAGCTTTCTTT
>.|TRBJ2-3|.|TRBV30
CAWRGRRSSTDTQYF
TGTGCCTGGAGGGGCAGGAGATCTAGCACAGATACGCAGTATTTT
>.|TRBJ2-7|.|TRBV20-1
CSARAGTSLTHEQYF
TGCAGTGCTAGAGCCGGGACTTCCTTGACTCACGAGCAGTACTTC
>.|TRBJ2-1|once|TRBV27
CASSFLPFGGSGNEQFF
TGTGCCAGCAGTTTTCTCCCCTTTGGGGGGAGTGGTAATGAGCAGTTCTTC
>.|TRBJ1-2|.|TRBV2
CASSKGGMGTGYTF
TGTGCCAGCAGTAAGGGTGGGATGGGGACTGGCTACACCTTC
>.|TRBJ1-2|.|TRBV30
CAWGKGYGYTF
TGTGCCTGGGGGAAAGGCTATGGCTACACCTTC
>.|TRBJ1-5|.|TRBV24-1
CATSRPDSNQPQHF
TGTGCCACCTCGAGACCCGATAGCAATCAGCCCCAGCATTTT
>.|TRBJ2-1|.|TRBV19
CASTPWGSYNEQFF
TGTGCCAGTACCCCATGGGGCTCCTACAATGAGCAGTTCTTC
>.|TRBJ1-1|.|TRBV15
CATSRDSFGQNTEAFF
TGTGCCACCAGCAGAGATAGTTTTGGGCAGAACACTGAAGCTTTCTTT
>.|TRBJ2-3|once|TRBV28
CASSTSLATYTQYF
TGTGCCAGCAGTACCTCTCTAGCTACCTATACGCAGTATTTT
>.|TRBJ1-6|.|TRBV20-1
CSAIRTSGDSPLHF
TGCAGTGCCATAAGGACCTCCGGGGATTCACCCCTCCACTTT
>TRBD1|TRBJ2-5|.|TRBV27
CASRPVRDRAWTQYF
TGTGCCAGCAGACCCGTTCGGGACAGGGCCTGGACCCAGTACTTC
>.|TRBJ1-5|few|TRBV20-1
CSATIPRPQPQHF
TGCAGTGCTACCATCCCCCGCCCGCAGCCCCAGCATTTT